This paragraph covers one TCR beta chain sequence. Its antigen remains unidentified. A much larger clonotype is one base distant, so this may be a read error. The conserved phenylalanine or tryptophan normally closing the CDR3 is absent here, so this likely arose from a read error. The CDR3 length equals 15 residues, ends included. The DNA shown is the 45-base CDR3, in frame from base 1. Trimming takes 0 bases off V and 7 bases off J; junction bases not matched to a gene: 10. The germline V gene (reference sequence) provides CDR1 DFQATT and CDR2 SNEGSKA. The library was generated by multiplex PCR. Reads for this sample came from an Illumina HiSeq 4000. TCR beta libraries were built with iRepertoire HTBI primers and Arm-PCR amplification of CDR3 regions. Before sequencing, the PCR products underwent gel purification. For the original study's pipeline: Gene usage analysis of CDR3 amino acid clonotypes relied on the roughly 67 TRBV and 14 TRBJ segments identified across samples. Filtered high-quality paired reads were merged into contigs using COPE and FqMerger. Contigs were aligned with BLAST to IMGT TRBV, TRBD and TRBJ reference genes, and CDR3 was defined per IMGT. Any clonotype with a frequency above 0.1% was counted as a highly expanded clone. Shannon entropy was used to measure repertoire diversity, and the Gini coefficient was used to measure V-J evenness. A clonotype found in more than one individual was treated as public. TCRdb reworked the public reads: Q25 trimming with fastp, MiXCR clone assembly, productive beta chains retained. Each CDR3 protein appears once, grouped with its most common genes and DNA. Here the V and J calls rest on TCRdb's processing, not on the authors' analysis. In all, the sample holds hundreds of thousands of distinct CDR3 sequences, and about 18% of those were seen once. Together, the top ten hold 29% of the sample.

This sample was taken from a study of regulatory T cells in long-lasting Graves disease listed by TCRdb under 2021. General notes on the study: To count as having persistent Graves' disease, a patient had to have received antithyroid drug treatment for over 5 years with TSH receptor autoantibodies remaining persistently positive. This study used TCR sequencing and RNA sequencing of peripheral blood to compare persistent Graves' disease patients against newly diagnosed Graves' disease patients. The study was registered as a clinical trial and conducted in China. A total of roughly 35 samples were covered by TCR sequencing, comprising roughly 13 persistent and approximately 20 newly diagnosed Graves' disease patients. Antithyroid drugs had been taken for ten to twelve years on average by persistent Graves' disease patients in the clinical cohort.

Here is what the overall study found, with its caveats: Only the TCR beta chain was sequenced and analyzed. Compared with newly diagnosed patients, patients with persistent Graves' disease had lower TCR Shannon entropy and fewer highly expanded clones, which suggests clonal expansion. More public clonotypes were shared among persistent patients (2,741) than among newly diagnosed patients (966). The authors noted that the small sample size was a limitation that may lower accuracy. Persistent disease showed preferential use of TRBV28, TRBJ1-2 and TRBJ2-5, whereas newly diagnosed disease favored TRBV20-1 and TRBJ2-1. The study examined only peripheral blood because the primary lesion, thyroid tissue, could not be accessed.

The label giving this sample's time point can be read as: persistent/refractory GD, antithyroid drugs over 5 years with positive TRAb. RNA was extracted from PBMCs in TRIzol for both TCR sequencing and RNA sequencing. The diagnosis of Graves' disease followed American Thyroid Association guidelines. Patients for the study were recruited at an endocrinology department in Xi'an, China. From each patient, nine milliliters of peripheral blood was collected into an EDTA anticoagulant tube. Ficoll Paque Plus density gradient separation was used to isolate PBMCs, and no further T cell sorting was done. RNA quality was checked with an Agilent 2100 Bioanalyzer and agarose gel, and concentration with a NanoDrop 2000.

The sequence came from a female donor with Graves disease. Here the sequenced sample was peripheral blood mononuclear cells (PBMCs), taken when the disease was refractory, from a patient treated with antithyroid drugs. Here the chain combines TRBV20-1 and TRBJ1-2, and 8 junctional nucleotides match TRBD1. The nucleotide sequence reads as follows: TGCAGTGCTAGAGATCCTAGGCAGGGGGCGCCTGGCTACACCCTC. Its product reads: CSARDPRQGAPGYTL.